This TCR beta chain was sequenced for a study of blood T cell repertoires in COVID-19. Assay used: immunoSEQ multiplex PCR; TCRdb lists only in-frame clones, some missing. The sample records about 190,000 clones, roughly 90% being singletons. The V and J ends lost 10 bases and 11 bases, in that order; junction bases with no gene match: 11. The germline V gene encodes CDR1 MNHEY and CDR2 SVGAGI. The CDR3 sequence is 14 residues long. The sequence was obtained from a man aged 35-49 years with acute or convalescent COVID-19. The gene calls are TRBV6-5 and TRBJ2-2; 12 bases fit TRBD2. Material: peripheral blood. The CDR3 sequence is CATSGTSGSKELFF. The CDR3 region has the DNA TGTGCCACCTCCGGGACTAGCGGGTCCAAAGAGCTGTTTTTT.